The T cell receptor beta chain under discussion was sequenced for a study of tumor-infiltrating lymphocytes in primary liver carcinoma. Study details: Roughly 3.65 to 7.13 million productive TCRbeta reads were obtained per sample, with similar numbers across tissue types.

Study results and limitations: All five tumor regions shared only about 8-25% of top clones. Tumor specimens were characterized by a significantly higher top-250-clone fraction than blood (p = 0.039).

Investigators took RNA and DNA out together from roughly 21-30 mg of unsorted bulk tissue. Subjects presented with primary liver carcinoma managed by surgical resection. Ten or more counts support this clonotype. Its antigen remains unknown. CDR1 and CDR2 from the germline V gene are LGHNA and YNFKEQ. This CDR3 has 13 residues. V was clipped by 0 bases and J by 11 bases, with 13 bases between them. Constant-region priming of roughly 0.45 ug total RNA yielded TCR beta cDNA. ARM-PCR, slightly modified, supplied the TCR beta libraries through three nested multiplex PCR rounds. It was with TRBV1-TRBV30 forward primers and a C-beta reverse primer that the first two PCR rounds were run, at approximately 10 cycles each. TCRdb re-analysed the multiplex PCR reads in MiXCR, keeping a single row per CDR3 protein. The table has under 110,000 distinct CDR3 sequences, under 70% seen once.

The rearrangement joins TRBV4-2 to TRBJ1-1; tentatively, D is TRBD1 (5 bases). This TCR derives from a woman aged 55-75 years with primary liver carcinoma and hepatitis B virus infection. Sequencing was carried out using liver tumor tissue from sampling region 2. As for subset: tumor region T2, inferior pole. The CDR3 protein is CASSQDTGRDAFF. For the CDR3, the DNA is TGTGCCAGCAGCCAAGATACGGGCAGGGACGCTTTCTTT.